What follows is one T cell receptor (beta chain) and its context. The target antigen is unknown. The data were taken from a study of Ad26.COV2.S vaccination and SARS-CoV-2 variants. Overall study: Dosing was one shot or two shots 56 days apart.

Stated treatment: about 20 received Ad26.COV2.S at low or high dose, single or two shots; 5 received placebo; per-sample allocation not given. The samples date from day 63 after the first vaccine or placebo injection. V lost 1 base to trimming and J lost 6 bases, with 28 bases between them. Germline V CDR1 and CDR2: MNHNS, SASEGT. The CDR3 extends over 20 amino acids. Assay: immunoSEQ multiplex PCR; the TCRdb copy retains only in-frame clones and omits some. The table records about 480,000 clones, around 88% of them present only once. The study's findings and limits: Placebo recipients and vaccine recipients were similar in non-spike TCR breadth.

The receptor was derived from a person between 18 and 59 years old who received the Ad26.COV2.S COVID-19 vaccine or a placebo. The sample consisted of peripheral blood, taken in a trial of Ad26.COV2.S vaccine versus placebo. The genes are TRBV6-1 and TRBJ1-5; maybe TRBD1 (6 bases). CDR3 sequence (DNA): TGTGCCAGCAGTGAAGGGGGGGTCAGGGGAGGCTTAAGAACTGCTCAGCCCCAGCATTTT. Its protein product is CASSEGGVRGGLRTAQPQHF.